Listed here are 9 T cell receptor beta chains from one sample, sequenced in a study of T cell changes during pregnancy in multiple sclerosis. The data were produced by immunoSEQ multiplex PCR, yet TCRdb's version contains in-frame clones alone and is incomplete. The table has approximately 83,000 clones, 94% seen once. Sample: peripheral blood, taken in the third trimester of pregnancy. The source of these receptors is a female donor with multiple sclerosis, enrolled in a pregnancy study.

The J gene is TRBJ2-7, the V gene TRBV5-5; 14 bases agree with TRBD2. J was trimmed by 5 bases and V by 5 bases; bases with no gene match: 6. CDR1 and CDR2 from the germline V gene are SGHKS and YYEKEE (reference sequence). This CDR3 is built from 15 residues. CDR3 sequence: CASRVGLAGVNEQYF. CDR3 DNA: TGTGCCAGCAGGGTGGGACTAGCGGGAGTTAACGAGCAGTACTTC.

The rearrangement joins TRBV7-9 to TRBJ1-1; D might be TRBD1 (5 bases). Germline V gives CDR1 SEHNR, CDR2 FQNEAQ (reference sequence). This CDR3 spans 13 amino acids. Trimming removed 5 bases from V and 1 base from J, with 8 bases in between. CDR3 loop: CASSRGQNTEAFF. The DNA of the CDR3 is TGTGCCAGCAGCCGTGGACAGAACACTGAAGCTTTCTTT.

This clone was recorded a few times. The V and J genes are TRBV19 and TRBJ2-1; 11 nucleotides align to TRBD1. Germline CDR1 and CDR2: LNHDA and SQIVND (reference sequence). CDR3 length: 15 residues. J gave up 7 bases and V 3 bases, and 5 bases lay outside the gene matches. CDR3 amino acids: CASSMDRGRENEQFF. Here the CDR3 DNA reads TGTGCCAGTAGTATGGACAGGGGGCGTGAGAATGAGCAGTTCTTC.

The gene calls are TRBV7-9 and TRBJ2-5, with D possibly being TRBD2 (6 bases). The CDR3 consists of 16 residues. From germline, CDR1 is SEHNR and CDR2 FQNEAQ (reference sequence). V was trimmed by 1 base and J by 4 bases, leaving 16 bases between them. The CDR3 reads CASSLDPAGLRETQYF. The CDR3 DNA reads as TGTGCCAGCAGCTTAGATCCAGCGGGCTTGAGAGAGACCCAGTACTTC.

The chain links TRBV7-9 to TRBJ2-2; unclear D gene. The CDR3 sequence is 14 residues long. V was clipped by 5 bases and J by 4 bases, with 11 bases between them. Germline CDR1 SEHNR, CDR2 FQNEAQ (reference sequence). CDR3 region: CASSPFIATGELFF. The DNA of the CDR3 is TGTGCCAGCAGCCCATTCATAGCCACCGGGGAGCTGTTTTTT.

The chain combines TRBV21-1 with TRBJ1-4; the table's D call, TRBD1, has no DNA check behind it. TRBV21-1 is listed as a pseudogene. The CDR3 runs to 15 residues. The CDR3 region is CATPDPLDRNEKLFF. As DNA, the CDR3 is TGTGCCACCCCAGATCCATTGGACAGGAATGAAAAACTGTTTTTT.

This clone was detected once. The rearrangement joins TRBV19 to TRBJ2-7; 8 nucleotides match TRBD1. V trimming: 3 bases; J trimming: 2 bases; junction bases outside the gene matches: 6. The CDR3 loop spans 15 amino acids. From germline, CDR1 is LNHDA and CDR2 SQIVND (reference sequence). CDR3 sequence: CASSIQGASPYEQYF. CDR3 bases: TGTGCCAGTAGTATCCAGGGGGCAAGTCCCTACGAGCAGTACTTC.

The chain links TRBV27 to TRBJ1-2; 8 nucleotides agree with TRBD1. The V segment lost 8 bases and the J segment 4 bases; nucleotides outside the gene matches: 9. The V gene's germline CDR1 is MNHEY and CDR2 SMNVEV (reference sequence). This CDR3 has 14 amino acids. The CDR3 DNA sequence: TGTGCCAGCGGCCAATCAGGGGGCGGCTATGGCTACACCTTC. Its translation is CASGQSGGGYGYTF.

The rearrangement links TRBV9 to TRBJ1-1; TRBD1 matches 9 bases. The CDR3 consists of 17 residues. Germline lookup yields CDR1 SGDLS and CDR2 YYNGEE. V dropped 2 bases and J dropped 11; count of bases not matched to a gene: 19. In DNA form, the CDR3 reads TGTGCCAGCAGCGTTGTACCGGGACAGGGAACTAAGGTGGAGGCTTTCTTT. It is translated as CASSVVPGQGTKVEAFF. Filled out from reference TRBV9 and TRBJ1-1, the complete variable domain reads DSGVTQTPKHLITATGQRVTLRCSPRSGDLSVYWYQQSLDQGLQFLIQYYNGEERAKGNILERFSAQQFPDLHSELNLSSLELGDSALYFCASSVVPGQGTKVEAFFGQGTRLTVV.